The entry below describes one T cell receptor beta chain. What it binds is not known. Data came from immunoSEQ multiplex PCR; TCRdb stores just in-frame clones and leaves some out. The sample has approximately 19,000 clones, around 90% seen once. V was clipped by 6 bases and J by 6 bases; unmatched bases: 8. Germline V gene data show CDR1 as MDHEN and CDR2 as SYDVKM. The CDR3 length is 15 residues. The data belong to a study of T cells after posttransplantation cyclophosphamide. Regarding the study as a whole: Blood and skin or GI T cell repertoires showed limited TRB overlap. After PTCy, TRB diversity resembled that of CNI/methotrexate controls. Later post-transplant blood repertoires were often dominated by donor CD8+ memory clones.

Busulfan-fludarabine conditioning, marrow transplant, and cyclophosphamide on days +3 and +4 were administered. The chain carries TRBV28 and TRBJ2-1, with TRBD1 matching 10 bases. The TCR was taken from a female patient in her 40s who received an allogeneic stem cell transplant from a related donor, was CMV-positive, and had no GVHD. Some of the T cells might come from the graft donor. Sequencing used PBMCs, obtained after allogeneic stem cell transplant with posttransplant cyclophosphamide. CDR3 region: CASSPGTGVFNEQFF. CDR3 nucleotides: TGTGCCAGCAGCCCCGGGACAGGGGTTTTCAATGAGCAGTTCTTC.